This TCR beta chain was sequenced in a study of blood T cell repertoires in COVID-19. The overall study: Acute-phase and convalescent COVID-19 samples originated in the United States, Italy and Spain. In each case, the material was cDNA or gDNA derived from T cells, B-cell-depleted T cells, or PBMCs.

Of note for this clone: The same CDR3 arises from other DNA sequences in this sample as well.

Profiling relied on immunoSEQ multiplex PCR, and the TCRdb table lists in-frame clones only, not all of them. The data contain fewer than 700,000 clones, 85% to 90% of them singletons. Enrolment of Seattle patients took place during active infection, and they were followed longitudinally. Between the trimmed V and J ends, which lost 0 bases and 1 base, there was a span of 9 bases. Per germline, CDR1 GTSNPN and CDR2 SVGIG (reference sequence). The CDR3 is 14 amino acids. The genes are TRBV30 and TRBJ1-1; D perhaps matches TRBD1 (6 bases). The sequence was obtained from a woman aged 45-60 years with COVID-19, enrolled during active disease. The sequenced sample was peripheral blood. The chain's CDR3 is CAWSVGGPNTEAFF. CDR3 sequence (DNA): TGTGCCTGGAGTGTAGGGGGACCGAACACTGAAGCTTTCTTT. Together with reference TRBV30 and TRBJ1-1, the CDR3 gives the full variable domain: SQTIHQWPATLVQPVGSPLSLECTVEGTSNPNLYWYRQAAGRGLQLLFYSVGIGQISSEVPQNLSASRPQDRQFILSSKKLLLSDSGFYLCAWSVGGPNTEAFFGQGTRLTVV.